The 2 T cell receptor beta chains below were found in one sample sequenced in a study of molecular identifiers for immune sequencing clone quantification. One entry per CDR3 protein, called by TCRdb with MiXCR from the PCR reads. The table has about 320,000 distinct CDR3 sequences, 20% to 25% seen once. Sequencing was done on a sample of naive CD8+ T cells from blood, with Jurkat cell RNA spiked in. Noted subset: FACS-sorted CD8+CD4-CCR7+CD45RA+ naive T cells. Receptors were obtained from a human donor in good health. Some libraries in this study had Jurkat cell RNA spiked in.

V is TRBV5-6 and J is TRBJ1-5; D gene ambiguous. Germline-derived CDR1 and CDR2 are SGHDT and YYEEEE. The germline V and J ends were trimmed by 2 bases and 3 bases, with 9 bases remaining between them. The CDR3 consists of 14 residues. In DNA form, the CDR3 reads TGTGCCAGCAGCTTATTGGGCTTCAATCAGCCCCAGCATTTT. Its protein is CASSLLGFNQPQHF.

This clonotype was detected ten times or more. V and J are TRBV6-5 and TRBJ2-5, with 11 bases matching TRBD1. The CDR3 runs 15 residues. V was clipped by 3 bases and J by 5 bases; unmatched bases: 5. Germline-derived CDR1 and CDR2 are MNHEY and SVGAGI. The DNA of the CDR3 is TGTGCCAGCAGTTATGGAGGACAGGGGGCTGAGACCCAGTACTTC. Its translation: CASSYGGQGAETQYF.